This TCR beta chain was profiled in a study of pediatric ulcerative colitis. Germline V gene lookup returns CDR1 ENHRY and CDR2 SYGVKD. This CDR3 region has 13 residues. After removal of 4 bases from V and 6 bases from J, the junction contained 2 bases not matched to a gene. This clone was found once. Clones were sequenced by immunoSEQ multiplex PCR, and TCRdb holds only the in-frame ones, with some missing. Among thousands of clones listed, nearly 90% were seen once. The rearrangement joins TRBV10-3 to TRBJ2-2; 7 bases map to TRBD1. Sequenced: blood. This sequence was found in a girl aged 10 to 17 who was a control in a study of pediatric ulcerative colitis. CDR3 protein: CAISGRGSGELFF. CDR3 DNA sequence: TGTGCCATCAGTGGCAGGGGGTCCGGGGAGCTGTTTTTT.